This TCR beta chain originates from a study of T-cell reconstitution after alpha-beta-depleted transplantation in children. Findings of the study overall: Fresh T-cell production supplied most of the T-cell counts and diversity seen one year after transplant.

There are 14 residues in the CDR3. The V segment lost 8 bases and the J segment 4 bases; nucleotides outside the gene matches: 11. The germline gives CDR1 SGHKS, CDR2 YYEKEE (reference sequence). Worth noting for this clonotype: Its cognate antigen is unknown.

Unique molecular identifiers were used in preparing the TCRbeta library. TCRdb re-derived calls from the PCR reads in MiXCR, one entry per CDR3 protein. The sample holds about 440,000 distinct CDR3 sequences, roughly 43% seen once. The sequencing used PBMCs, collected before TCRalphabeta/CD19-depleted stem cell transplant. The chain couples TRBV5-5 to TRBJ2-5; 7 bases agree with TRBD2. This TCR was recovered from a girl aged 2 to 10 with aplastic anemia, due to receive a stem cell transplant. The DNA for the CDR3 is TGTGCCAGTTCCTGGGCGGGGAGGGGAGAGACCCAGTACTTC. Amino acids: CASSWAGRGETQYF.